Following are 19 T cell receptor beta chains from one sample sequenced in a study of cytomegalovirus exposure and HLA in healthy donors. Researchers ran the PCR with 60 Vbeta and 13 Jbeta primers. The table came from immunoSEQ multiplex PCR; TCRdb's copy has only in-frame clones and leaves some out. The repertoire holds 200,000 or so clones, with over 60% as singletons. The specimen was PBMCs. These receptors all come from a man aged 18-30 years in good health and CMV-seronegative.

This chain uses TRBV5-4 with TRBJ1-5; 8 positions match TRBD1. The CDR3 runs 16 residues. The trim removed 4 bases at V and 4 bases at J, leaving 10 bases unmatched. CDR1 and CDR2 (germline): SGHNT, YYREEE (reference sequence). In DNA form, the CDR3 reads TGTGCCAGCAGCACTCCCCGGACAGGGAAGAATCAGCCCCAGCATTTT. Encoded protein: CASSTPRTGKNQPQHF.

The chain joins TRBV7-3 to TRBJ2-1; 8 nucleotides match TRBD2. CDR1 SGHTA and CDR2 FQGTGA come from the germline V gene. The CDR3 is made up of 16 amino acids. V lost 5 bases, J lost 8 bases, and 14 bases stayed unmatched. The CDR3 DNA is TGTGCCAGCAGCCAAACCCCAAGCGGGAGAAGGGATGAGCAGTTCTTC. The encoded protein is CASSQTPSGRRDEQFF.

The V call is TRBV21-1, the J call TRBJ1-4. TRBV21-1 is a pseudogene locus. The CDR3 covers 13 residues. In DNA form, the CDR3 reads TGTGCCAGCTCCCGAGGTGGCGAGGAAAAACTGTTTTTT. It is translated as CASSRGGEEKLFF.

This chain uses TRBV5-1 with TRBJ2-5; unclear D gene. The CDR3 extends over 16 amino acids. The V end lost 0 bases, the J end lost 2 bases, and 14 bases lay between the germline ends. Germline CDR1 SGHRS, CDR2 YFSETQ. The CDR3 sequence is CASSLGYLGVQETQYF. DNA of the CDR3: TGCGCCAGCAGCTTGGGGTACCTTGGAGTACAAGAGACCCAGTACTTC.

The rearrangement links TRBV7-2 to TRBJ2-6, with D unclear. V dropped 5 bases and J dropped 0 bases, with 5 bases sitting between them. The CDR3 extends over 14 amino acids. Germline V gene lookup returns CDR1 SGHTA and CDR2 FQGNSA. DNA for the CDR3: TGTGCCAGCAGCCCTTTCTCTGGGGCCAACGTCCTGACTTTC. It translates to CASSPFSGANVLTF. The complete variable domain, with remaining parts taken from reference TRBV7-2 and TRBJ2-6, reads GAGVSQSPSNKVTEKGKDVELRCDPISGHTALYWYRQSLGQGLEFLIYFQGNSAPDKSGLPSDRFSAERTGGSVSTLTIQRTQQEDSAVYLCASSPFSGANVLTFGAGSRLTVL.

This clone was observed a few times. The chain carries TRBV29-1 and TRBJ1-1, with 8 bases matching TRBD1. Germline values: CDR1 SQVTM, CDR2 ANQGSEA. The CDR3 covers 15 residues. The ends lost 5 bases at V and 1 base at J; junction bases unmatched: 9. DNA of the CDR3: TGCAGCGTTCCCTGGACAGGGATGGCGAACACTGAAGCTTTCTTT. It translates to CSVPWTGMANTEAFF.

The chain joins TRBV10-2 to TRBJ2-3; D gene unclear. There are 14 residues in the CDR3. Trimming removed 0 bases at V and 1 base at J, with 5 bases between. Germline CDR1 WSHSY, CDR2 SAAADI. CDR3 protein: CASSESRGTDTQYF. Written as DNA, the CDR3 is TGCGCCAGCAGTGAGTCCCGGGGCACAGATACGCAGTATTTT.

The chain's CDR3 is CASSPAGRETQYF. Here the CDR3 DNA reads TGTGCCAGCAGTCCCGCAGGGCGAGAGACCCAGTACTTC. The chain combines TRBV27 with TRBJ2-5; a weak D match, TRBD1 (5 bases). V shed 5 bases and J shed 4 bases, with 11 bases lying between them. The CDR3 totals 13 residues. Per germline, CDR1 MNHEY and CDR2 SMNVEV (reference sequence).

The chain combines TRBV7-9 with TRBJ2-7; 8 bases are a match to TRBD1. The CDR3 has 13 amino acids. The ends lost 5 bases at V and 7 bases at J; junction bases unmatched: 7. Germline lookup yields CDR1 SEHNR and CDR2 FQNEAQ (reference sequence). The CDR3 sequence is CASSGQGQGEQYF. Written as DNA, the CDR3 is TGTGCCAGCAGCGGACAGGGCCAAGGAGAGCAGTACTTC.

The chain recombines TRBV28 with TRBJ2-2, with D possibly matching TRBD2 (6 bases). Trimming stripped 4 bases from V and 4 bases from J, with 13 bases between. The CDR3 totals 15 residues. The germline CDR1 and CDR2 sequences are MDHEN and SYDVKM. CDR3 DNA: TGTGCCAGCAGTTCGGGCGGGATGGGCACCGGGGAGCTGTTTTTT. Protein product: CASSSGGMGTGELFF.

The sample holds a few counts of this clone. The chain uses TRBV28 and TRBJ1-4; tentatively, D is TRBD1 (6 bases). The germline V gene encodes CDR1 MDHEN and CDR2 SYDVKM. CDR3 length: 14 residues. V lost 3 bases and J 14 bases, leaving 19 bases between the germline ends. This chain's CDR3 is CASSFWGPHGELFF. CDR3 nucleotide sequence: TGTGCCAGCAGTTTCTGGGGGCCACACGGAGAGCTGTTTTTT. The full variable domain, with the rest looked up from reference TRBV28 and TRBJ1-4, is DVKVTQSSRYLVKRTGEKVFLECVQDMDHENMFWYRQDPGLGLRLIYFSYDVKMKEKGDIPEGYSVSREKKERFSLILESASTNQTSMYLCASSFWGPHGELFFGSGTQLSVL.

The rearrangement joins TRBV4-1 to TRBJ2-7, with D maybe TRBD2 (7 bases). Germline V gene sequence: CDR1 MGHRA, CDR2 YSYEKL. The V gene lost 1 base and the J gene lost 5 bases, with 15 bases spanning the gap. The CDR3 has 15 amino acids. The CDR3: CASSQGRGGANEQYF. DNA of the CDR3: TGCGCCAGCAGCCAAGGGAGAGGGGGGGCTAACGAGCAGTACTTC.

There are a few counts of this clone. The chain combines TRBV30 with TRBJ2-6; D gene ambiguous. Trimming took off 0 bases at V and 6 bases at J, with 6 bases between the two ends. Germline V gives CDR1 GTSNPN, CDR2 SVGIG (reference sequence). There are 13 residues in the CDR3. CDR3 sequence reads: CAWSVTVANVLTF. The DNA for the CDR3 is TGTGCCTGGAGTGTAACGGTGGCCAACGTCCTGACTTTC.

CDR3 DNA sequence: TGTGCCAGCAGTTACTGGGAGGGTACTAGCACAGATACGCAGTATTTT. Translation: CASSYWEGTSTDTQYF. The chain links TRBV6-5 to TRBJ2-3; TRBD2 agrees at 7 bases. This CDR3 has 16 amino acids. Germline lookup yields CDR1 MNHEY and CDR2 SVGAGI. The V segment lost 1 base and the J segment 0 bases; nucleotides outside the gene matches: 4.

This chain links TRBV5-1 with TRBJ1-1; a possible D gene is TRBD1 (5 bases). Germline lookup yields CDR1 SGHRS and CDR2 YFSETQ. The CDR3 is 14 amino acids. Trimming stripped 7 bases from V and 8 bases from J, with 21 bases between. The DNA for the CDR3 is TGCGCCAGCGGGGGGTTGGGCGGGACGGCCGAAGCTTTCTTT. This gives the protein CASGGLGGTAEAFF.

This chain links TRBV2 with TRBJ1-5, with D perhaps TRBD1 (5 bases). This CDR3 contains 15 residues. The V end was cut by 6 bases, the J end by 7 bases, with 19 bases between. CDR1 is SNHLY and CDR2 is FYNNEI in the germline V gene. The CDR3 region has the DNA TGTGCCAGCAGCGCTAGTGGGGGGAGGGAACAGCCCCAGCATTTT. This sequence encodes CASSASGGREQPQHF. Full variable domain (outside the CDR3, taken from reference TRBV2 and TRBJ1-5): EPEVTQTPSHQVTQMGQEVILRCVPISNHLYFYWYRQILGQKVEFLVSFYNNEISEKSEIFDDQFSVERPDGSNFTLKIRSTKLEDSAMYFCASSASGGREQPQHFGDGTRLSIL.

This rearrangement joins TRBV9 to TRBJ1-5, with TRBD1 matching 11 bases. In germline, CDR1 is SGDLS, CDR2 YYNGEE. With 0 bases clipped from V and 7 bases from J, the junction kept 6 bases outside the gene matches. The length of the CDR3 is 16 residues. CDR3 sequence reads: CASSVGTGGVEQPQHF. The CDR3 nucleotides read TGTGCCAGCAGCGTAGGGACAGGGGGCGTCGAACAGCCCCAGCATTTT.

This chain links TRBV30 with TRBJ1-6; D unresolved. Germline V gene sequence: CDR1 GTSNPN, CDR2 SVGIG (reference sequence). The CDR3 is 12 amino acids. Trimming cost V 4 bases and J 15 bases, with 16 bases left between them. The CDR3 reads CAWNERGPILHF. The CDR3 DNA is TGTGCCTGGAACGAGAGAGGGCCGATCCTCCACTTT.

A few counts support this clone. The genes are TRBV5-1 and TRBJ1-3; 7 nucleotides align to TRBD1. Germline loops: CDR1 SGHRS, CDR2 YFSETQ. V trimming: 5 bases; J trimming: 8 bases; junction bases outside the gene matches: 7. The CDR3 runs to 13 residues. The CDR3 DNA follows: TGCGCCAGCAGACGTAACAGGGGCGACACCATATATTTT. This translates into CASRRNRGDTIYF.